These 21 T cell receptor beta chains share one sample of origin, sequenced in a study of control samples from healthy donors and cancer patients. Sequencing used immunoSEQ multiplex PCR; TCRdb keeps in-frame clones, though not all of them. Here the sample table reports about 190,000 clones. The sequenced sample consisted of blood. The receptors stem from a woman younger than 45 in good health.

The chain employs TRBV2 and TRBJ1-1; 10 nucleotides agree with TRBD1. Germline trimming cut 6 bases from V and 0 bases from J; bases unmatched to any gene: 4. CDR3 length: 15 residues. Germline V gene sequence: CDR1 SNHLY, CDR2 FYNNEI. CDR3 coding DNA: TGTGCCAGCAGCACCGACAGGGGGCTGAACACTGAAGCTTTCTTT. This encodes CASSTDRGLNTEAFF.

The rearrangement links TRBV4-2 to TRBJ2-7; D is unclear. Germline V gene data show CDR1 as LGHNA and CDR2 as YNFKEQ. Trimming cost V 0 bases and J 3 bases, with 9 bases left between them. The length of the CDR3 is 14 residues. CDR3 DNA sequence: TGTGCCAGCAGCCAAGATGTTGGGGACTACGAGCAGTACTTC. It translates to CASSQDVGDYEQYF.

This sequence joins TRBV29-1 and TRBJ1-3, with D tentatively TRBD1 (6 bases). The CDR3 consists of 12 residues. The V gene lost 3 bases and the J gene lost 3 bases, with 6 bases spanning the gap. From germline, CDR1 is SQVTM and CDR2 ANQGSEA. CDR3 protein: CSVETGGNTIYF. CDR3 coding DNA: TGCAGCGTTGAGACAGGTGGAAACACCATATATTTT.

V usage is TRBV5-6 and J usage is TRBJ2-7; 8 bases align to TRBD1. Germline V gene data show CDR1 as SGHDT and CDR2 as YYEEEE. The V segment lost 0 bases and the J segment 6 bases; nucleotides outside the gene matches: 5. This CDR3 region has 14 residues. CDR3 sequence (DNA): TGTGCCAGCAGCTTGGGGGGACAGGTTCGCGAGCAGTACTTC. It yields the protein CASSLGGQVREQYF.

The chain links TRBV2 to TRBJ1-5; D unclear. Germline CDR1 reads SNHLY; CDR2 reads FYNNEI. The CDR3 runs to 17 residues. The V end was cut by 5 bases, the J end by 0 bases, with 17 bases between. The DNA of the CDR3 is TGTGCCAGCAGTCGGCGTGTGACCTCGTATAGCAATCAGCCCCAGCATTTT. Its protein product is CASSRRVTSYSNQPQHF.

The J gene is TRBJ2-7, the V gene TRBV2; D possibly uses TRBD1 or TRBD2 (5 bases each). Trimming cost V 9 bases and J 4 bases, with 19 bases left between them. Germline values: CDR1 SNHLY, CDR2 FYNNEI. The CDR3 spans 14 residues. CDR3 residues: CARRPGPKGYEQYF. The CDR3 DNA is TGTGCCAGGAGACCGGGACCCAAGGGGTACGAGCAGTACTTC.

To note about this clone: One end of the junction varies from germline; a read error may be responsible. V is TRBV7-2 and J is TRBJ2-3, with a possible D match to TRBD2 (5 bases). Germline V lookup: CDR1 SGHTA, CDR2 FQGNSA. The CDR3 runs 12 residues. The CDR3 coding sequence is TGTGCCAGCAGCTCTAGCATAGATACGCAGTATTTT. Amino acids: CASSSSIDTQYF.

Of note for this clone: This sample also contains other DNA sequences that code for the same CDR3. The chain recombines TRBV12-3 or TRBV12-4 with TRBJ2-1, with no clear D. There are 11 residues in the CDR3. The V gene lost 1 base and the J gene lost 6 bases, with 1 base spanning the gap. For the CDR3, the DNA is TGTGCCAGCAGTTTAGGCAATGAGCAGTTCTTC. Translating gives CASSLGNEQFF.

The CDR3 region has the DNA TGTGCCAGCAAGAAGGGGTCGTACACTGAAGCTTTCTTT. Residues: CASKKGSYTEAFF. The chain employs TRBV28 and TRBJ1-1; possibly TRBD1 for D (5 bases). Germline V lookup: CDR1 MDHEN, CDR2 SYDVKM. The CDR3 totals 13 residues. Trimming pared 7 bases from V and 3 bases from J, leaving 12 bases between.

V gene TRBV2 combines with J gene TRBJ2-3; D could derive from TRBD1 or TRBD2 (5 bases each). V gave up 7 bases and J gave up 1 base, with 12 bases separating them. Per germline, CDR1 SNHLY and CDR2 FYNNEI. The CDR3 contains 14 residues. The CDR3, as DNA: TGTGCCAGCAAATACCGGGACCGCACAGATACGCAGTATTTT. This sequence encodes CASKYRDRTDTQYF.

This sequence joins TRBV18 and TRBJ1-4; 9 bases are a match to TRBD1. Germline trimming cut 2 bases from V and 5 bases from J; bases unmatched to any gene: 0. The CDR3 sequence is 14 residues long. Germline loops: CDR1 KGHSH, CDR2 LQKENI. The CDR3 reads CASSPGTGNEKLFF. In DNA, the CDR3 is TGTGCCAGCTCACCAGGGACAGGGAATGAAAAACTGTTTTTT. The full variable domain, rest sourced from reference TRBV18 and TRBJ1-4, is NAGVMQNPRHLVRRRGQEARLRCSPMKGHSHVYWYRQLPEEGLKFMVYLQKENIIDESGMPKERFSAEFPKEGPSILRIQQVVRGDSAAYFCASSPGTGNEKLFFGSGTQLSVL.

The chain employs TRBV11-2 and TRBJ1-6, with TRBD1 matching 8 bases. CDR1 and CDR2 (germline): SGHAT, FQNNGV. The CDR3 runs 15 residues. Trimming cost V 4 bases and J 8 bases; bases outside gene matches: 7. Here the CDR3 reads CASSSPGQVDSPLHF. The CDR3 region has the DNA TGTGCCAGCAGCTCACCGGGACAGGTCGATTCACCCCTCCACTTT.

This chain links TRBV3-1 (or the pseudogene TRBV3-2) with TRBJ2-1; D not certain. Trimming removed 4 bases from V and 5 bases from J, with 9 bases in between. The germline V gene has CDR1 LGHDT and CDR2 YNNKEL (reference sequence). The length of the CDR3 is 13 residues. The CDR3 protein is CASSRTPDNEQFF. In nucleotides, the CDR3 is TGTGCCAGCAGCCGTACCCCCGACAATGAGCAGTTCTTC.

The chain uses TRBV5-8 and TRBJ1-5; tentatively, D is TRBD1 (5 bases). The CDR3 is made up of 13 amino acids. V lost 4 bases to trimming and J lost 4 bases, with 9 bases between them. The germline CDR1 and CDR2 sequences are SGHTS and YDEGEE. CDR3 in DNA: TGTGCCAGCAGCCGGGACCGTAATCAGCCCCAGCATTTT. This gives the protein CASSRDRNQPQHF.

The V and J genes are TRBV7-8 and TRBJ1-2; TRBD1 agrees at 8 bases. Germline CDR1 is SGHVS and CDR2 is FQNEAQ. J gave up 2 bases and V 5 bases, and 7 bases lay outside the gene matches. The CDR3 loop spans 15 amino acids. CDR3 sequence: CASSEARGQNYGYTF. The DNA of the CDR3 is TGTGCCAGCAGCGAGGCCAGGGGGCAAAACTATGGCTACACCTTC.

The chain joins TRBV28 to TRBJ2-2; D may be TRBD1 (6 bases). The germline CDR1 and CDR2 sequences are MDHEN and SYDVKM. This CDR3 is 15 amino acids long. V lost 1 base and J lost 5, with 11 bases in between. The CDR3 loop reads CASSLLWQGTGELFF. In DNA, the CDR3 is TGTGCCAGCAGTTTATTATGGCAGGGGACCGGGGAGCTGTTTTTT.

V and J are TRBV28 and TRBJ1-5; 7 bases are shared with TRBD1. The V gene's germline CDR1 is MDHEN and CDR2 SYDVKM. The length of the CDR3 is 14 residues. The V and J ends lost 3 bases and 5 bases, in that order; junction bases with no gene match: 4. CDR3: CASSLVQGHQPQHF. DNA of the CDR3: TGTGCCAGCAGTTTGGTACAGGGGCATCAGCCCCAGCATTTT.

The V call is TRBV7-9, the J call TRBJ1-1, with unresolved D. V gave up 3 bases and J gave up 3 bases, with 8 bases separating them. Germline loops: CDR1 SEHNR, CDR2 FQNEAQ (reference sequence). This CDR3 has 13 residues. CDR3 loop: CASSFSPDTEAFF. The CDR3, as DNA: TGTGCCAGCAGCTTCTCCCCCGACACTGAAGCTTTCTTT.

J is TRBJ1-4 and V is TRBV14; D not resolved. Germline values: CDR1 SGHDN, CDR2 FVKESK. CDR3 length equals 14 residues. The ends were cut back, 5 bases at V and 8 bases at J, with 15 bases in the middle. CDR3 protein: CASSLDWPGEKLFF. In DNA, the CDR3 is TGTGCCAGCAGCTTAGACTGGCCCGGGGAAAAACTGTTTTTT.

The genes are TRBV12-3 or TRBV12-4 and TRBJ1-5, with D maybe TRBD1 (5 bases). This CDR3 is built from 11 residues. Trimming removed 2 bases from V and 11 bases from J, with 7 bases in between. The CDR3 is CASSLLGAQHF. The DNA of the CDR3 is TGTGCCAGCAGTTTATTGGGGGCCCAGCATTTT.

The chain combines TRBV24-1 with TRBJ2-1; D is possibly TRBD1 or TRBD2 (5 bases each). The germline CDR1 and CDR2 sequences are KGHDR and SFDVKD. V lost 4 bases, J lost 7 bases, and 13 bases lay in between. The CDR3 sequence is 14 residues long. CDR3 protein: CATSERGYRNEQFF. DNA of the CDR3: TGTGCCACCAGTGAACGGGGCTACAGAAATGAGCAGTTCTTC.